This TCR beta chain stems from a study of blood T cell repertoires in COVID-19. Study at large: Sites in the United States, Italy and Spain provided acute and convalescent COVID-19 samples. T cells, B-cell-depleted T cells, or PBMCs supplied cDNA or gDNA.

Authors' analysis steps: The assay estimated nucleated cells by amplifying reference gene primers. The protocol was immunoSEQ multiplex PCR, while the TCRdb copy is restricted to in-frame clones and leaves out a portion. V, J and clone size reflect that table, while D and trimming were determined from the DNA. This sample has just over 650,000 clones; about 87% occur once, and the top ten carry 0.2% to 0.3%. This clone was recorded a few times. V shed 4 bases and J 9 bases; nucleotides not matched to a gene: 3. Germline V CDR1 and CDR2: LNHDA, SQIVND (reference sequence). The CDR3 loop spans 14 amino acids.

The rearrangement links TRBV19 to TRBJ1-6; 10 bases are a match to TRBD1. Sequences were obtained from peripheral blood. The TCR was taken from a woman aged 18-35 years with acute or convalescent COVID-19. The DNA of the CDR3 is TGTGCCAGTAGTAGGGACAGGGGCGGTTCACCCCTCCACTTT. Encoded protein: CASSRDRGGSPLHF.